This is a list of T cell receptor beta chains from one sample in a study of PD-1 blockade in classical Hodgkin lymphoma. The protocol was immunoSEQ multiplex PCR, while the TCRdb copy is restricted to in-frame clones and leaves out a portion. The sample contains about 30,000 clones, approximately 83% of which appear only once. Sequencing was performed on CD4+ T cells from blood, taken at baseline. The receptors were sampled from a human donor with classical Hodgkin lymphoma. Each CDR3 is given with its conserved first and last residue. A D gene is named only where the DNA matches it firmly. The listing skips clone size in some rows; elsewhere it reads once, few, many or a size class.

d_call j_call v_call cdr3_length clone_size cdr3_nt cdr3_aa
TRBD2 TRBJ2-2 TRBV7-2 16 - TGTGCCAGCAGCCAGACTAGCGGGAGCGTCACCGGGGAGCTGTTTTTT CASSQTSGSVTGELFF
- TRBJ2-6 TRBV23-1 17 - TGCGCCAGCAGCCCACGGGAAGGGGGCTCTGGGGCCAACGTCCTGACTTTC CASSPREGGSGANVLTF
TRBD1 TRBJ2-3 TRBV18 14 - TGTGCCAGCTCACCCAGGGGGTCCCCAGATACGCAGTATTTT CASSPRGSPDTQYF
TRBD2 TRBJ2-3 TRBV7-2 15 - TGTGCCAGCCGGAGGGGCGGGAGAAGGACAGATACGCAGTATTTT CASRRGGRRTDTQYF
TRBD2 TRBJ2-2 TRBV5-1 17 - TGCGCCAGCAGACTCATTAAGGCGGGAGGGAGGACCGGGGAGCTGTTTTTT CASRLIKAGGRTGELFF
TRBD2 TRBJ2-7 TRBV28 16 - TGTGCCAGCAGTTCCCGGGGTAGCGGGAGAGTCTACGAGCAGTACTTC CASSSRGSGRVYEQYF
- TRBJ1-2 TRBV6-1 14 few TGTGCCAGCAGGGACTTCGTCCAGTCTAGTGGCTACACCTTC CASRDFVQSSGYTF
TRBD2 TRBJ2-5 TRBV28 16 - TGTGCCAGCAGTTCGGACCGACTAGCGGGACTAGAGACCCAGTACTTC CASSSDRLAGLETQYF
TRBD1 TRBJ2-7 TRBV5-6 14 - TGTGCCAGCAGCAGGGACAGGAGCTCCTACGAGCAGTACTTC CASSRDRSSYEQYF
TRBD2 TRBJ2-5 TRBV18 15 - TGTGCCAGCTCCTTCTTGACTAGCGGCCAAGAGACCCAGTACTTC CASSFLTSGQETQYF
TRBD1 TRBJ1-2 TRBV29-1 13 - TGCAGCGCTCAGACAGGGGGGTCCTATGGCTACACCTTC CSAQTGGSYGYTF
TRBD1 TRBJ2-1 TRBV5-1 17 - TGCGCCAGCAGCTTAGACCAGGGGGCATACCCTTACAATGAGCAGTTCTTC CASSLDQGAYPYNEQFF
- TRBJ2-3 TRBV5-1 15 - TGCGCCAGCAGCCTAGGCCACAGGGATACAGATACGCAGTATTTT CASSLGHRDTDTQYF
TRBD1 TRBJ1-1 TRBV2 14 - TGTGCCAGTACCACAGGGGTTTTGAGGACTGAAGCTTTCTTT CASTTGVLRTEAFF
- TRBJ2-3 TRBV5-1 13 - TGCGCCAGCAGCTTGGCGGGGACAGATACGCAGTATTTT CASSLAGTDTQYF
- TRBJ1-2 TRBV4-3 15 - TGCGCCAGCAGCCAAGTGGCAGTCTCTAACTATGGCTACACCTTC CASSQVAVSNYGYTF
TRBD1 TRBJ2-7 TRBV10-1 14 few TGCGCCAGCAGTGAATGGGCAGGGGGAAACGAGCAGTACTTC CASSEWAGGNEQYF
- TRBJ2-7 TRBV7-8 14 - TGTGCCAGCAGCTTAGTAGCGTCGGCCTACGAGCAGTACTTC CASSLVASAYEQYF
TRBD1 TRBJ1-5 TRBV19 13 - TGTGCCAGTACCCGGGACAGTGATCAGCCCCAGCATTTT CASTRDSDQPQHF
TRBD2 TRBJ2-4 TRBV7-9 14 - TGTGCCAGCAGCCAGCGGGAGGGTTTTAACATTCAGTACTTC CASSQREGFNIQYF
TRBD1 TRBJ1-2 TRBV5-1 16 - TGCGCCAGCAGCGGCGGGACAGCGAGCCCGAACTATGGCTACACCTTC CASSGGTASPNYGYTF
- TRBJ2-7 TRBV7-9 16 - TGTGCCAGCAGTCCCCTGGGAAGACAGAGCTCCTACGAGCAGTACTTC CASSPLGRQSSYEQYF
TRBD1 TRBJ1-2 TRBV29-1 14 - TGCAGCGCCCTGGACAGGTCCAGCGACTATGGCTACACCTTC CSALDRSSDYGYTF
- TRBJ1-1 TRBV18 12 - TGTGCCAGCTCACAACTGAACACTGAAGCTTTCTTT CASSQLNTEAFF
TRBD1 TRBJ2-7 TRBV7-9 14 - TGTGCCAGCATGAACAGGGGGTCCACCTACGAGCAGTACTTC CASMNRGSTYEQYF
- TRBJ1-5 TRBV7-2 13 - TGTGCCAGCAGCACAGCCCCCAATCAGCCCCAGCATTTT CASSTAPNQPQHF
- TRBJ1-1 TRBV7-2 15 - TGTGCCAGCAGCTCTCAATGGGCCGGAGAGACTGAAGCTTTCTTT CASSSQWAGETEAFF
- TRBJ2-2 TRBV10-1 16 - TGCGCCAGCAGTGAGGGAGCCCAGACTAACACCGGGGAGCTGTTTTTT CASSEGAQTNTGELFF
TRBD1 TRBJ1-1 TRBV5-1 14 - TGCGCCAGCAGCATTGGACAGGCAGTAACTGAAGCTTTCTTT CASSIGQAVTEAFF
- TRBJ1-6 TRBV6-1 13 once TGTGCCAGCGGTACAGCGTATAATTCACCCCTCCACTTT CASGTAYNSPLHF
- TRBJ1-5 TRBV2 15 - TGTGCCAGCAGGAAAGGGTTAGAAAGCAATCAGCCCCAGCATTTT CASRKGLESNQPQHF
TRBD2 TRBJ2-7 TRBV10-3 15 - TGTGCCATCAGTGAGTCGGCTCGGACTAGCTACGAGCAGTACTTC CAISESARTSYEQYF
TRBD1 TRBJ2-3 TRBV18 15 once TGTGCCAGCTCTCCCGGACAGGGAACCACAGATACGCAGTATTTT CASSPGQGTTDTQYF
TRBD2 TRBJ2-7 TRBV7-2 14 - TGTGCCAGCAGCGCCACTAGCGGACCCTACGAGCAGTACTTC CASSATSGPYEQYF
- TRBJ2-1 TRBV18 14 - TGTGCCAGCTCACCGGGACAAACAGTGAATGAGCAGTTCTTC CASSPGQTVNEQFF
TRBD2 TRBJ2-7 TRBV29-1 14 - TGCAGCGTCCGTTTGGGACGGACTAGCCACGAGCAGTACTTC CSVRLGRTSHEQYF
- TRBJ2-7 TRBV6-6 12 - TGTGCCAGCAGCGAGACAGGTTACGAGCAGTACTTC CASSETGYEQYF
TRBD1 TRBJ1-1 TRBV6-5 13 - TGTGCCAGCAGTAGGATGGACAGGGGAAAAGCTTTCTTT CASSRMDRGKAFF
TRBD1 TRBJ1-2 TRBV28 12 few TGTGCCAGCCGCGGACAGGGAGGAGGCTACACCTTC CASRGQGGGYTF
TRBD2 TRBJ2-3 TRBV7-2 16 - TGTGCCAGCAGCTCGTTACTAGCGGGGCCTAAGGATACGCAGTATTTT CASSSLLAGPKDTQYF
- TRBJ1-3 TRBV6-1 16 once TGTGCCAGCAGTGCCATTTATGGGGTCGTGATTAACACCATATATTTT CASSAIYGVVINTIYF
TRBD1 TRBJ1-5 TRBV5-8 14 - TGTGCCAGCAGCCTGGACAGGGATGAGCAGCCCCAGCATTTT CASSLDRDEQPQHF
TRBD1 TRBJ1-2 TRBV5-5 13 - TGTGCCAGCAGTACAGGGGAAGGCTATGGCTACACCTTC CASSTGEGYGYTF
- TRBJ2-2 TRBV15 19 - TGTGCCACCAGCAGAACCCGACTAGCAGGGGGGAAAAACACCGGGGAGCTGTTTTTT CATSRTRLAGGKNTGELFF
TRBD2 TRBJ2-1 TRBV10-1 20 - TGCGCCAGCAGTGGCCAAGGGGGACTAGCGGGAGGGCCATCCTTCAATGAGCAGTTCTTC CASSGQGGLAGGPSFNEQFF
- TRBJ2-7 TRBV7-2 12 - TGTGCCAGCAGCTCCCGCTGGTACGAGCAGTACTTC CASSSRWYEQYF
- TRBJ1-3 TRBV6-6 12 few TGTGCCAGCAGTTACTCGGGAAACACCATATATTTT CASSYSGNTIYF
TRBD1 TRBJ2-3 TRBV4-1 17 once TGCGCCAGCAGTCGCACCGGGACAGGGACATCCACAGATACGCAGTATTTT CASSRTGTGTSTDTQYF
TRBD2 TRBJ2-3 TRBV7-9 14 - TGTGCCAGCAACTCGCGGGAGTCCTCAGATACGCAGTATTTT CASNSRESSDTQYF
- TRBJ1-2 TRBV9 12 - TGTGCCAGCAGCGTAGGGTTGAGGGGCTACACCTTC CASSVGLRGYTF
TRBD2 TRBJ2-7 TRBV10-3 15 - TGTGCCACATCGAGGGGGCTAGCGGGAGCGTACGAGCAGTACTTC CATSRGLAGAYEQYF
- TRBJ1-1 TRBV2 14 few TGTGCCAGCAGGGGCCTGGGCGGGAACACTGAAGCTTTCTTT CASRGLGGNTEAFF
- TRBJ2-3 TRBV27 14 once TGTGCCAGCAGTTCGTCCGGGTCCGGTTATACGCAGTATTTT CASSSSGSGYTQYF
TRBD2 TRBJ2-3 TRBV10-3 16 - TGTGCCATCAGTGAGGAGGGACTAGCGGGAGCAGATACGCAGTATTTT CAISEEGLAGADTQYF
- TRBJ2-7 TRBV5-5 16 - TGTGCCAGCAGCCCCGGTTGGAGCCCACGGTCTTACGAGCAGTACTTC CASSPGWSPRSYEQYF
- TRBJ2-5 TRBV10-2 15 - TGCGCCAGCAGTGAGTGGCAGGGGTGGGAAGAGACCCAGTACTTC CASSEWQGWEETQYF
TRBD2 TRBJ2-5 TRBV19 14 - TGTGCCAGTAGTCCCATGGGAGGGCGAGAGACCCAGTACTTC CASSPMGGRETQYF
TRBD2 TRBJ2-7 TRBV14 15 - TGTGCCAGCAGCCAAGCACTAGCGGGAGTCTACGAGCAGTACTTC CASSQALAGVYEQYF
- TRBJ1-4 TRBV5-1 12 - TGCGCCAGCACGGCGACGGGTGAAAAACTGTTTTTT CASTATGEKLFF
- TRBJ1-1 TRBV7-2 13 - TGTGCCAGCAGCTTCATTCTAGTGAGTGAAGCTTTCTTT CASSFILVSEAFF